This T cell receptor beta chain was profiled in a study of control samples from healthy donors and cancer patients. Libraries were prepared by immunoSEQ multiplex PCR; TCRdb keeps only in-frame clonotypes and omits some of them. The sample contains fewer than 200,000 clones, more than 80% of which appear only once. Material: blood. The receptor comes from a man aged 25 to 40 in good health.

CDR3 sequence: CAGQTWPSSYEQYF. In DNA, the CDR3 is TGTGCCGGCCAAACCTGGCCAAGCTCCTACGAGCAGTACTTC. The V gene is TRBV6-6, the J gene TRBJ2-7; D is unclear. V gave up 11 bases and J gave up 0 bases, with 17 bases separating them. CDR1 and CDR2 from the germline V gene are MNHNY and SVGAGI (reference sequence). The CDR3 totals 14 residues.